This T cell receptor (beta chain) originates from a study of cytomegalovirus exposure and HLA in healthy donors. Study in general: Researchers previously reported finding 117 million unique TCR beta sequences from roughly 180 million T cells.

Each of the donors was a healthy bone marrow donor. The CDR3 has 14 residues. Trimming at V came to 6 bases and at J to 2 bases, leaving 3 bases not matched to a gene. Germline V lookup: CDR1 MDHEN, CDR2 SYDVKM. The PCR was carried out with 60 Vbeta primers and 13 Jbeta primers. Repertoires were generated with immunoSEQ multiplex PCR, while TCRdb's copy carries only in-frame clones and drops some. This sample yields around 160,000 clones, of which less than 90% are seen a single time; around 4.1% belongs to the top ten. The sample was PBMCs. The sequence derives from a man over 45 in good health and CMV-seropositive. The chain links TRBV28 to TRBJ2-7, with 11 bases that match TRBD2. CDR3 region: CASRGTSGTYEQYF. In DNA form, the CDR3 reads TGTGCCAGCAGGGGGACTAGCGGTACCTACGAGCAGTACTTC.